The present T cell receptor beta chain was sequenced within a study of human T cells and chemical hapten exposure. Looking at the study overall: The study sensitized with 2% DPC on an approximately 2 cm by approximately 2 cm patch of upper inner arm skin.

This clonotype was observed a few times. Its specificity is not known. Study findings and constraints: Healthy people's immune response may differ from that of the donors, who had alopecia.

Regarding time point: pre-sensitization, week 0. Treatment denoted: therapeutic diphenylcyclopropenone sensitization with weekly scalp DPC. Researchers sampled blood before each patch test went on. TCRdb passed the RACE reads through MiXCR, listing each CDR3 protein once. Among approximately 370,000 distinct CDR3 sequences, around 5.5% were seen once, and the ten largest hold over 7%. CDR1 and CDR2 (germline): SGHTS, YDEGEE. The CDR3 contains 14 residues. V shed 8 bases and J shed 1 base, with 16 bases lying between them. The origin of this receptor is a woman aged 18 to 35 with alopecia areata. Some clones in this sample may be carry-over from other donors' samples. This sequence joins TRBV5-8 and TRBJ2-7; D gene unclear. The source material was whole blood, sampled in connection with sensitization to the hapten diphenylcyclopropenone (DPC). In DNA form, the CDR3 reads TGTGCCAGTTCCCGGCCCGAAGGTTCCTACGAGCAGTACTTC. Residues: CASSRPEGSYEQYF.